This note documents a single T cell receptor beta chain sequence. This sample was included in a study of T cell changes during pregnancy in multiple sclerosis. Deletions cut 0 bases from V and 7 bases from J, with 6 bases between. Germline CDR1 GTSNPN, CDR2 SVGIG (reference sequence). This CDR3 has 11 residues. Generated by immunoSEQ multiplex PCR, the TCRdb table keeps only in-frame clones and is missing some. The repertoire holds some 110,000 clones, with 80% to 95% as singletons. The receptor's source is a female donor with multiple sclerosis, enrolled in a pregnancy study. Sequences were derived from peripheral blood, sampled in the third trimester of pregnancy. V and J are TRBV30 and TRBJ1-1; unclear D gene. CDR3 in DNA: TGTGCCTGGAGTGTACGGGTTGAAGCTTTCTTT. Its protein product is CAWSVRVEAFF.